Listed below are T cell receptor beta chains from one sample, sequenced in a study of control samples from healthy donors and cancer patients. Libraries were prepared by immunoSEQ multiplex PCR; TCRdb keeps only in-frame clonotypes and omits some of them. The sample contains some 100,000 clones, around 88% of which appear only once. The specimen sequenced was blood. These receptors all stem from a man aged 25-40 years in good health. Each CDR3 is given with its conserved first and last residue. The order of the fields is CDR3 protein, V gene, clone size, J gene. The listing skips clone size in some rows; elsewhere it reads once, few, many or a size class.

CASRQGAGTEAFF,TRBV6-4,NA,TRBJ1-1
CAWSPLNTEAFF,TRBV30,NA,TRBJ1-1
CASSRTGHQPQHF,TRBV7-9,few,TRBJ1-5
CATSRDKGISPLHF,TRBV15,NA,TRBJ1-6
CATSRGEGDEQFF,TRBV15,NA,TRBJ2-1
CASSQVGSGRANTGELFF,TRBV4-2,NA,TRBJ2-2
CASSAGWQETQYF,TRBV11-2,NA,TRBJ2-5
CASSIGAGLDTEAFF,TRBV19,NA,TRBJ1-1
CASSLVGQGSHEQYF,TRBV5-4,once,TRBJ2-7
CASSLGVWMNTEAFF,TRBV5-6,NA,TRBJ1-1
CASSSGGGYTF,TRBV5-6,once,TRBJ1-2
CASSPLFDSGASSYNEQFF,TRBV27,NA,TRBJ2-1
CATRGPNQPQHF,TRBV19,few,TRBJ1-5
CASSPGGGIGVGAFF,TRBV27,NA,TRBJ1-1
CASSLLTSGSTGEQFF,TRBV5-1,few,TRBJ2-1
CASSVGGGGQGNYGYTF,TRBV9,NA,TRBJ1-2
CASSSALGTETGELFF,TRBV7-8,NA,TRBJ2-2
CASKRDPIDGYTF,TRBV12-3/TRBV12-4,once,TRBJ1-2
CAWRGPGEKLFF,TRBV30,NA,TRBJ1-4
CASSQGTGKIYGYTF,TRBV4-1,NA,TRBJ1-2
CASETPGLAGEFNEQFF,TRBV12-5,once,TRBJ2-1
CASSQDLTDNEQFF,TRBV4-1,NA,TRBJ2-1
CASSWDAAGTGELFF,TRBV5-1,NA,TRBJ2-2
CASTYGGGSGETQYF,TRBV28,NA,TRBJ2-5
CASSDRGVGDTEAFF,TRBV10-2,NA,TRBJ1-1
CASSPILVGANYGYTF,TRBV28,NA,TRBJ1-2
CASSLNRADTQYF,TRBV11-2,NA,TRBJ2-3
CASSKLRGSHSSGANVLTF,TRBV11-2,NA,TRBJ2-6
CASSPGTEFNYF,TRBV11-3,NA,TRBJ1-2